The sequence of this TCR beta chain was determined in a study of T cell repertoires in cytomegalovirus infection. Worth noting for this clonotype: The antigen is undetermined.

TCRdb redid the calling of the reads with MiXCR, one entry per CDR3 protein. This table has roughly 250,000 distinct CDR3 sequences, approximately 22% appearing once. Study-wide points: Cumulative frequency of public TCR beta families picked out carriers of CMV plus the relevant HLA.

Sequenced: CD8+ T cells from PBMCs. The origin of this receptor is a human donor in good health (CMV status not recorded). Some clones in this sample may be carry-over from other donors' samples.

CDR3 sequence reads: CASSYPTSGEYNEQFF. CDR3 bases: TGCGCCAGCAGCTACCCGACTAGCGGGGAATACAATGAGCAGTTCTTC. This chain joins TRBV5-1 and TRBJ2-1; the match to TRBD2 covers 11 bases. From germline, CDR1 is SGHRS and CDR2 YFSETQ. V shed 3 bases, J shed 4 bases, and the junction held 6 bases outside the gene matches. The length of the CDR3 is 16 residues.